The 4 T cell receptor beta chains reported below all come from one sample, sequenced in a study of regulatory T cells in long-lasting Graves disease. Arm-PCR of CDR3 regions and iRepertoire HTBI primers were the basis on which TCR beta libraries were built. TCRdb called the multiplex PCR reads again in MiXCR, with one record for every CDR3 protein. The sample consists of some 440,000 distinct CDR3 sequences, 20% to 25% of them appearing once. Time point reported: persistent/refractory GD, antithyroid drugs over 5 years with positive TRAb. The authors made the TCR library using RNA they extracted from PBMCs. The sequences come from peripheral blood mononuclear cells (PBMCs), collected when the disease was refractory, from a patient treated with antithyroid drugs. These receptors originate from a female donor with Graves disease.

This clonotype occurred a few times. The J gene is TRBJ1-5, the V gene TRBV28, with D unclear. This CDR3 has 14 amino acids. Trimming cost V 3 bases and J 1 base, with 7 bases left between them. In germline, CDR1 is MDHEN, CDR2 SYDVKM. CDR3 nucleotides: TGTGCCAGCAGTTTTGTGCAGAGCAATCAGCCCCAGCATTTT. Encoded protein: CASSFVQSNQPQHF. The complete variable domain, with remaining parts taken from reference TRBV28 and TRBJ1-5, reads DVKVTQSSRYLVKRTGEKVFLECVQDMDHENMFWYRQDPGLGLRLIYFSYDVKMKEKGDIPEGYSVSREKKERFSLILESASTNQTSMYLCASSFVQSNQPQHFGDGTRLSIL.

This clonotype was seen many times. This chain uses TRBV28 with TRBJ2-7, with D possibly called TRBD1 or TRBD2 (5 bases each). This CDR3 spans 14 amino acids. Germline CDR1 reads MDHEN; CDR2 reads SYDVKM. V lost 3 bases to trimming and J lost 0 bases, with 9 bases between them. The CDR3 DNA sequence: TGTGCCAGCAGTTTCCGGGGCCGCTCCTACGAGCAGTACTTC. This encodes CASSFRGRSYEQYF.

This clonotype was recorded at least ten times. V usage is TRBV28 and J usage is TRBJ2-5; the match to TRBD2 covers 7 bases. The germline V gene encodes CDR1 MDHEN and CDR2 SYDVKM. The V gene end was trimmed by 3 bases and the J gene end by 5 bases; junction bases not matched to a gene: 6. The CDR3 sequence is 14 residues long. In DNA form, the CDR3 reads TGTGCCAGCAGTTTGACTAGCCGCGGGGAGACCCAGTACTTC. This codes for CASSLTSRGETQYF.

This clonotype has only a few counts. The V call is TRBV20-1, the J call TRBJ2-1; 8 bases map to TRBD1. There are 14 residues in the CDR3. V was clipped by 6 bases and J by 5 bases; unmatched bases: 9. In germline, CDR1 is DFQATT, CDR2 SNEGSKA (reference sequence). In DNA, the CDR3 is TGCAGTGCCACGACAGGGGTTGTACACAATGAGCAGTTCTTC. Its translation is CSATTGVVHNEQFF.